This paragraph reports one T cell receptor (beta chain). The protocol was immunoSEQ multiplex PCR, while the TCRdb copy is restricted to in-frame clones and leaves out a portion. The sample includes around 70,000 clones, 94% seen only once; the top ten take under 3.5%. Trimming removed 0 bases from V and 6 bases from J; junction bases left unmatched: 6. The CDR3 extends over 15 amino acids. CDR1 is LGHNA, CDR2 YNFKEQ, per germline. These data originate in a study of control samples from healthy donors and cancer patients. The sample consisted of blood. This chain uses TRBV4-2 with TRBJ1-2, with 8 bases aligning to TRBD1. The sequence came from a woman aged 25 to 39 in good health. CDR3 in amino acids: CASSQEVETGDGYTF. CDR3 coding DNA: TGTGCCAGCAGCCAAGAAGTTGAGACAGGGGATGGCTACACCTTC.